The sequence of this TCR beta chain was determined in a study of shared clonotypes between healthy human individuals. General study results and limits: Sampling involved blood alone; tissue repertoires likely differ. Across four donors, naive CD4 shared roughly 5.2%, naive CD8 more than 3%, memory CD4 more than 2%, memory CD8 0.4% to 0.5%.

Points on this clone: Its antigen is still unknown.

None of the donors, who were healthy HIV-negative adults, had recently had acute infections or vaccinations. It was into CD45RA+ naive and CD45RA-negative memory subsets that the CD4+ cells were split. Repertoires were generated with immunoSEQ multiplex PCR, while TCRdb's copy carries only in-frame clones and drops some. The profile shows 2 million to 2.5 million clones, 93% of them singletons. This CDR3 comprises 14 residues. J lost 5 bases, V lost 4 bases, and 7 bases had no gene match. Germline assignment: CDR1 SGHTA and CDR2 FQGTGA. The chain links TRBV7-3 to TRBJ2-5; 7 bases are shared with TRBD1. The sequencing sample was made of naive CD4+ T cells from PBMCs. Subset indicated: CD45RA+ positively selected. This sequence was found in a man aged 18 to 35 in good health. Some clones in this sample may be carry-over from other donors' samples. CDR3 nucleotide sequence: TGTGCCAGCAGCTCCATACAGGGGCATGAGACCCAGTACTTC. Its protein is CASSSIQGHETQYF.